Shown below are 5 T cell receptor beta chains from a single sample sequenced in a study of patients and donors after allogeneic stem cell transplantation. Using its own MiXCR run on the RT-PCR reads, TCRdb lists one record per CDR3 protein. The profile covers roughly 200,000 distinct CDR3 sequences, with 41% appearing a single time and about 35% taken by the ten largest. Sequencing used blood, either unsorted or a sorted T cell fraction (not recorded which). These receptors all come from a human donor who was either an allogeneic HSCT recipient or a stem cell or donor lymphocyte infusion donor (not recorded which). It is not recorded whose cells these are; they may come from a transplant donor.

This rearrangement joins TRBV4-3 to TRBJ1-2; 7 bases align to TRBD1. Trimming at V came to 1 base and at J to 1 base, leaving 6 bases not matched to a gene. CDR1 is LGHNA and CDR2 is YSLEER in the germline V gene. The length of the CDR3 is 16 residues. As DNA, the CDR3 is TGCGCCAGCAGCCAAGCTAGGGGACAGATTAACTATGGCTACACCTTC. Its protein product is CASSQARGQINYGYTF.

The genes are TRBV5-1 and TRBJ1-1; 8 bases match TRBD1. Germline CDR1 is SGHRS and CDR2 is YFSETQ. J gave up 14 bases and V 0 bases, and 15 bases lay outside the gene matches. The CDR3 runs 15 residues. The CDR3 bases are TGCGCCAGCAGCTTGGGTGGGTTGGACAGGGATGCAAAGTTCTTT. This gives the protein CASSLGGLDRDAKFF. The variable domain in full, completed from reference TRBV5-1 and TRBJ1-1, reads KAGVTQTPRYLIKTRGQQVTLSCSPISGHRSVSWYQQTPGQGLQFLFEYFSETQRNKGNFPGRFSGRQFSNSRSEMNVSTLELGDSALYLCASSLGGLDRDAKFFGQGTRLTVV.

The V call is TRBV4-3, the J call TRBJ2-3, with 8 bases identical to TRBD1. There are 18 residues in the CDR3. The ends lost 1 base at V and 2 bases at J; junction bases unmatched: 11. Germline V gene lookup returns CDR1 LGHNA and CDR2 YSLEER. The CDR3 DNA reads as TGCGCCAGCAGCCAAGCCTACCAGGGGGCAGGACTCACAGATACGCAGTATTTT. This encodes CASSQAYQGAGLTDTQYF.

The V gene is TRBV20-1, the J gene TRBJ2-1; TRBD1 agrees at 9 bases. Unmatched junction bases numbered 8, after V lost 4 bases and J lost 7 bases. The CDR3 runs 14 residues. Germline CDR1 is DFQATT and CDR2 is SNEGSKA (reference sequence). Written as DNA, the CDR3 is TGCAGTGCTAACCCGGGACAGGGTCTTAATGAGCAGTTCTTC. Protein sequence: CSANPGQGLNEQFF.

The genes are TRBV28 and TRBJ2-7; TRBD1 aligns across 8 bases. Germline loops: CDR1 MDHEN, CDR2 SYDVKM. This CDR3 contains 11 residues. The V segment lost 8 bases and the J segment 4 bases; nucleotides outside the gene matches: 1. CDR3 nucleotide sequence: TGTGCCAGCCAGGGGGCTTACGAGCAGTACTTC. Its protein is CASQGAYEQYF.